The 18 T cell receptor beta chains reported below all come from one sample, sequenced in a study of T cells in Graves' hyperthyroidism and ophthalmopathy. RNA transcripts provided the source from which TCR beta CDR3 regions were amplified. The HTBI primer set served for first-round RT-PCR of the TCR CDR3. TCRdb processed the multiplex PCR reads anew with MiXCR; each CDR3 protein has one entry. The sample includes 250,000 to 350,000 distinct CDR3 sequences, about 15% of them seen just once. Sequenced sample: blood. Receptor source: a woman aged 55-70 years with Graves' ophthalmopathy.

The V gene is TRBV27, the J gene TRBJ2-3; the D is unclear. Between the trimmed V and J ends, which lost 0 bases and 7 bases, there was a span of 14 bases. Germline V gene data show CDR1 as MNHEY and CDR2 as SMNVEV (reference sequence). The CDR3 covers 15 residues. The CDR3 sequence: CASSLSRPAIYTQYF. CDR3 coding DNA: TGTGCCAGCAGTTTATCCAGACCTGCGATATATACGCAGTATTTT.

This clonotype was picked up many times. The chain uses TRBV27 and TRBJ2-1, with 7 bases that match TRBD2. The CDR3 totals 15 residues. The junction had 6 bases not matched to a gene; V was cut back by 2 bases and J by 5 bases. The V gene's germline CDR1 is MNHEY and CDR2 SMNVEV (reference sequence). The CDR3 DNA follows: TGTGCCAGCAGTTTAGATTGGGGGGGAAACAATGAGCAGTTCTTC. Translated, it gives CASSLDWGGNNEQFF.

This clonotype was counted at least ten times. V and J are TRBV20-1 and TRBJ2-7, with a tentative D call TRBD2 (6 bases). Germline CDR1 and CDR2: DFQATT and SNEGSKA (reference sequence). V shed 3 bases and J shed 4 bases, with 13 bases lying between them. The CDR3 sequence is 13 residues long. The CDR3 sequence is CSARLPAGYEQYF. CDR3 coding DNA: TGCAGTGCTAGGCTACCCGCGGGATACGAGCAGTACTTC.

This clonotype was detected many times. This chain links TRBV6-1 with TRBJ2-1; no reliable D call. Trimming left V 0 bases short and J 8 bases short, with 5 bases between. The germline V gene encodes CDR1 MNHNS and CDR2 SASEGT. The CDR3 contains 12 residues. CDR3 sequence: CASSEASDEQFF. CDR3 in DNA: TGTGCCAGCAGTGAAGCGTCGGATGAGCAGTTCTTC.

The rearrangement uses TRBV6-4 and TRBJ2-1; 9 nucleotides match TRBD2. The junction had 8 bases not matched to a gene; V was cut back by 2 bases and J by 3 bases. This CDR3 region has 17 residues. Per the germline V gene, CDR1 is MRHNA and CDR2 is SNTAGT. CDR3 residues: CASSDRLAGQGYNEQFF. The DNA for the CDR3 is TGTGCCAGCAGTGACCGGCTAGCGGGGCAGGGCTACAATGAGCAGTTCTTC.

This chain joins TRBV2 and TRBJ1-1, with 10 bases identical to TRBD1. The germline V gene encodes CDR1 SNHLY and CDR2 FYNNEI. This CDR3 is 13 amino acids long. The CDR3: CVSSRTGGTEAFF. The CDR3, as DNA: TGTGTTAGCAGTCGGACAGGGGGCACTGAAGCTTTCTTT.

This clonotype was found a few times. The chain has TRBV15 and TRBJ2-7; TRBD2 might be the D (5 bases). This CDR3 region has 12 residues. Per the germline V gene, CDR1 is LNHNV and CDR2 is YYDKDF (reference sequence). V was cut by 4 bases and J by 5 bases, with 9 bases left in between. This chain's CDR3 is CATSNRGNEQYF. The DNA for the CDR3 is TGTGCCACCAGCAATCGAGGGAACGAGCAGTACTTC.

The DNA for the CDR3 is TGTGCCAGCAGGGAGAAGGGACAGGGGTCGGGTGGCTACACCTTC. Translating gives CASREKGQGSGGYTF. This chain joins TRBV5-6 and TRBJ1-2, with 10 bases aligning to TRBD1. Unmatched junction bases numbered 11, after V lost 5 bases and J lost 7 bases. CDR3 length: 15 amino acids. Germline V gene sequence: CDR1 SGHDT, CDR2 YYEEEE.

This clonotype was seen ten or more times. The chain carries TRBV27 and TRBJ1-2; TRBD1 aligns across 7 bases. V lost 1 base and J lost 4; bases outside the gene matches: 3. Per the germline V gene, CDR1 is MNHEY and CDR2 is SMNVEV (reference sequence). The CDR3 totals 14 residues. CDR3 DNA sequence: TGTGCCAGCAGTTTATGGGCAGGGGGCTATGGCTACACCTTC. Amino acids: CASSLWAGGYGYTF.

This clonotype was observed at least ten times. This chain joins TRBV7-9 and TRBJ1-1; 7 bases fit TRBD1. Looked up from germline, CDR1 is SEHNR and CDR2 is FQNEAQ (reference sequence). The CDR3 totals 12 residues. The J segment lost 9 bases and the V segment lost 1 base, leaving 2 bases of the junction unmatched. CDR3 DNA: TGTGCCAGCAGCTTAGAGGGGGCCAAAGCTTTCTTT. It yields the protein CASSLEGAKAFF.

In its sample, this clonotype was seen many times. The chain has TRBV30 and TRBJ2-3; no firm D call. Trimming left V 3 bases short and J 0 bases short, with 13 bases between. Germline CDR1 is GTSNPN and CDR2 is SVGIG (reference sequence). The CDR3 extends over 15 amino acids. The DNA of the CDR3 is TGTGCCTGGAGATTTGGGCACACTAGCACAGATACGCAGTATTTT. Its translation: CAWRFGHTSTDTQYF.

This clonotype showed up many times. This chain links TRBV18 with TRBJ2-1; TRBD2 matches 10 bases. The V segment lost 4 bases and the J segment 0 bases; nucleotides outside the gene matches: 3. The CDR3 totals 16 residues. The V gene's germline CDR1 is KGHSH and CDR2 LQKENI. CDR3 residues: CASSQLAGTSYNEQFF. Written as DNA, the CDR3 is TGTGCCAGCTCACAACTAGCGGGAACCTCCTACAATGAGCAGTTCTTC.

This clonotype was recorded many times. The CDR3 sequence is CATSDITSGDYNEQFF. As DNA, the CDR3 is TGTGCCACCAGTGACATAACTAGCGGAGATTACAATGAGCAGTTCTTC. J is TRBJ2-1 and V is TRBV24-1; TRBD2 agrees at 8 bases. In germline, CDR1 is KGHDR, CDR2 SFDVKD. V dropped 4 bases and J dropped 4; count of bases not matched to a gene: 8. There are 16 residues in the CDR3.

This clonotype showed up many times. The rearrangement joins TRBV11-2 to TRBJ2-1; 12 positions match TRBD2. V lost 1 base to trimming and J lost 9 bases; unmatched junction nucleotides: 4. This CDR3 comprises 15 residues. Germline V gives CDR1 SGHAT, CDR2 FQNNGV. The CDR3 DNA reads as TGTGCCAGCAGCTTAGGGCTAGCGGGAGGGGGTGAGCAGTTCTTC. Translating it yields CASSLGLAGGGEQFF.

This clonotype was counted ten times or more. V gene TRBV28 combines with J gene TRBJ2-1, with TRBD1 matching over 11 bases. The J segment lost 10 bases and the V segment lost 2 bases, leaving 7 bases of the junction unmatched. The germline V gene encodes CDR1 MDHEN and CDR2 SYDVKM. This CDR3 comprises 15 residues. CDR3 nucleotides: TGTGCCAGCAGTTTAAGGGACAGGGGGTCCGGGGAGCAGTTCTTC. Encoded protein: CASSLRDRGSGEQFF. The entire variable domain, with the rest obtained from reference TRBV28 and TRBJ2-1, is as follows: DVKVTQSSRYLVKRTGEKVFLECVQDMDHENMFWYRQDPGLGLRLIYFSYDVKMKEKGDIPEGYSVSREKKERFSLILESASTNQTSMYLCASSLRDRGSGEQFFGPGTRLTVL.

This clonotype was seen only once. Since a much larger clone is just one base distant, this may be a read error. The V and J genes are TRBV20-1 and TRBJ2-7; D perhaps matches TRBD1 (5 bases). The last part of the DNA fits TRBJ2-1 better; the J call may be wrong. Germline lookup yields CDR1 DFQATT and CDR2 SNEGSKA (reference sequence). CDR3 length: 14 amino acids. CDR3 amino acids: CSARDKGAFYEQFF. The CDR3 DNA is TGCAGTGCTAGAGATAAAGGGGCCTTCTACGAGCAGTTCTTC.

The chain joins TRBV5-4 to TRBJ2-6, with TRBD1 matching 9 bases. With 4 bases clipped from V and 3 bases from J, the junction kept 8 bases outside the gene matches. Germline V gives CDR1 SGHNT, CDR2 YYREEE (reference sequence). CDR3 length: 17 amino acids. The CDR3 nucleotides read TGTGCCAGCAGCCTCAAACAGGGGGCTGGTGGGGCCAACGTCCTGACTTTC. It codes for CASSLKQGAGGANVLTF.

This clonotype was recorded many times. The CDR3 sequence is CASSAPGVGNQPQHF. The DNA for the CDR3 is TGTGCCAGCAGTGCCCCGGGGGTCGGCAATCAGCCCCAGCATTTT. The genes are TRBV12-3 or TRBV12-4 and TRBJ1-5; D might be TRBD1 (5 bases). This CDR3 comprises 15 residues. V was clipped by 5 bases and J by 2 bases, with 13 bases between them.